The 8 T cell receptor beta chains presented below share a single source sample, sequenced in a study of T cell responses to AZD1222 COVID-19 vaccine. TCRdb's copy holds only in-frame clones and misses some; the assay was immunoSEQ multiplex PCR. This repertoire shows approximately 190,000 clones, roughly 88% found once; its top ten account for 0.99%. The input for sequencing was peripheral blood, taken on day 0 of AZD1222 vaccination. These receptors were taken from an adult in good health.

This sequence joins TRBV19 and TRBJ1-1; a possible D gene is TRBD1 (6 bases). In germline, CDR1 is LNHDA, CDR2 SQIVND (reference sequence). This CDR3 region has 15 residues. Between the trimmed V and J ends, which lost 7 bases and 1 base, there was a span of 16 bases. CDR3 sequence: CASTGDRSKNTEAFF. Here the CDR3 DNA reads TGTGCCAGTACAGGGGACCGATCTAAGAACACTGAAGCTTTCTTT.

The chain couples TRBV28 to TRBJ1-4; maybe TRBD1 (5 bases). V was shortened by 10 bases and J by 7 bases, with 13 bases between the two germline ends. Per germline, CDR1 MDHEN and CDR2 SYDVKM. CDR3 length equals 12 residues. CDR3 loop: CATGTRGEKLFF. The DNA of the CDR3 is TGTGCCACCGGGACCAGAGGTGAAAAACTGTTTTTT. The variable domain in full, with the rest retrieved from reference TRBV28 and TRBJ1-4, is DVKVTQSSRYLVKRTGEKVFLECVQDMDHENMFWYRQDPGLGLRLIYFSYDVKMKEKGDIPEGYSVSREKKERFSLILESASTNQTSMYLCATGTRGEKLFFGSGTQLSVL.

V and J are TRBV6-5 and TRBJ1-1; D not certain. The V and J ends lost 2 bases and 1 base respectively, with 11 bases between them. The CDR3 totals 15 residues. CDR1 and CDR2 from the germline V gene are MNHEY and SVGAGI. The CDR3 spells CASSYVVRGNTEAFF. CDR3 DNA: TGTGCCAGCAGTTACGTGGTACGGGGGAACACTGAAGCTTTCTTT.

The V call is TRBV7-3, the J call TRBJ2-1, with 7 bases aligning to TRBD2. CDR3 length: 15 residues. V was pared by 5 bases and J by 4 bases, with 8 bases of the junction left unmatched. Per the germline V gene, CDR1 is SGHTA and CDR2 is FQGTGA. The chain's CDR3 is CASSPVSGAYNEQFF. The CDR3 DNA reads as TGTGCCAGCAGCCCCGTGAGCGGGGCGTACAATGAGCAGTTCTTC.

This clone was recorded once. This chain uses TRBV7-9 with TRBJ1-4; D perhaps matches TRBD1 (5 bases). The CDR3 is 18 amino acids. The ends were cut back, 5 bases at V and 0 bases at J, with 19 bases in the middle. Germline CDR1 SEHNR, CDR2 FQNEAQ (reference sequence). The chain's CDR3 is CASSPAGTQPTTNEKLFF. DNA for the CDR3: TGTGCCAGCAGCCCCGCCGGGACCCAGCCGACAACTAATGAAAAACTGTTTTTT. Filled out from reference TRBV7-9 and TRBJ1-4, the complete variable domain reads DTGVSQNPRHKITKRGQNVTFRCDPISEHNRLYWYRQTLGQGPEFLTYFQNEAQLEKSRLLSDRFSAERPKGSFSTLEIQRTEQGDSAMYLCASSPAGTQPTTNEKLFFGSGTQLSVL.

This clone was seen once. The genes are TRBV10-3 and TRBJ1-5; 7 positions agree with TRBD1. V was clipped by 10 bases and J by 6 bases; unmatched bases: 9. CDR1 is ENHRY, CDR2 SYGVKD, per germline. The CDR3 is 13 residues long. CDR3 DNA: TGTGCCACACAGGGGCCGGGGGGTCAGCCCCAGCATTTT. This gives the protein CATQGPGGQPQHF.

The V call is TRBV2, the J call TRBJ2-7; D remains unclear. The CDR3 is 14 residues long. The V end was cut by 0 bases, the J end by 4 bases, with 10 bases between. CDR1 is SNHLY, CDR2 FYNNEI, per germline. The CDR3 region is CASSEALGFYEQYF. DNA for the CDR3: TGTGCCAGCAGTGAAGCCCTCGGGTTTTACGAGCAGTACTTC.

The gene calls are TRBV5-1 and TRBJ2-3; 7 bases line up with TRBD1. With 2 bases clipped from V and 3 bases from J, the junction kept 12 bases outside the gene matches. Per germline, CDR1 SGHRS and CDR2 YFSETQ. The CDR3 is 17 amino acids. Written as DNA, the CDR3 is TGCGCCAGCAGCTTTGAACCGACAGGGCGGGCGACAGATACGCAGTATTTT. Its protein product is CASSFEPTGRATDTQYF.